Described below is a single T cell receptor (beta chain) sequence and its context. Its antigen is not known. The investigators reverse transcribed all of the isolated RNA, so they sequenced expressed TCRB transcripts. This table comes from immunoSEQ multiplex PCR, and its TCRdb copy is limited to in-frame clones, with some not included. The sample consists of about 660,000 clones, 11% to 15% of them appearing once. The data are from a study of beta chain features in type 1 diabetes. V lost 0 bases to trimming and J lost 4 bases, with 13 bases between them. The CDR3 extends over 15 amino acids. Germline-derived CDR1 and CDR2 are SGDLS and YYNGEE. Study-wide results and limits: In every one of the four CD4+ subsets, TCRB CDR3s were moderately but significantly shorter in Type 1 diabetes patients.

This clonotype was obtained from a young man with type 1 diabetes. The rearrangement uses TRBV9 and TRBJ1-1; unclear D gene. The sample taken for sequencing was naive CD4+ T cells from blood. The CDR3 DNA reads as TGTGCCAGCAGCGTAGACGCCAAACGGTCCACTGAAGCTTTCTTT. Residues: CASSVDAKRSTEAFF.